This paragraph covers one T cell receptor (beta chain) sequence. Its antigen is unknown. Within one base of it there is no much larger clone, and no base qualities were kept. Genomic DNA was isolated from the sorted cells so that the TCRbeta CDR3 region could be sequenced. The immunoSEQ Assay was used for sequencing of TCRbeta CDR3 regions. The immuneACCESS repertoire file appears here via TCRdb, limited to in-frame rearrangements. These files lack a portion of the clones; in checked studies, under half of the deficit traces to unresolved V genes, and the cause of the others is not known. The sample has tens of thousands of clones on record, about four fifths of them singletons. The ten largest clonotypes hold about 13% of the sample. The data are from a study of OX40 agonist ivuxolimab in advanced cancers. A note on the overall study: The costimulatory receptor OX40 (CD134) was targeted by ivuxolimab, a fully human IgG2 agonistic monoclonal antibody. Patients were allowed to have had prior anti-PD-1, anti-PD-L1 or anti-CTLA-4 therapy, and roughly 40% of the dose-escalation patients had previously received checkpoint inhibitors. Partial responses were achieved by three dose-escalation patients, of whom one had hepatocellular carcinoma and two had cutaneous melanoma. The paper describes the monotherapy dose-escalation part (N = 52 patients) of the phase I trial of ivuxolimab. Intravenous ivuxolimab was administered to patients every 2 weeks at six dose levels: 0.01, 0.1, 0.3, 1.5, 3 and 10 mg/kg. Peripheral TCRbeta sequencing aimed to test whether ivuxolimab altered TCR sequence diversity and caused clonal T-cell expansion. In the dose-escalation cohort, more than 75% of patients were male, and the mean age was roughly 60 years, with a range of about 23 to 85. Among the roughly 50 dose-escalation patients, around 19 had hepatocellular carcinoma, roughly 15 melanoma, 9 renal cell carcinoma and 9 head and neck cancer. Summary of the overall study and its limitations: Partial responders in the 0.1-3.0 mg/kg groups had among the lowest normalized peripheral clonal expansion, especially among CD8+ T cells. At doses of 0.1 to 3.0 mg/kg, clonal expansion of both CD4+ and CD8+ blood T cells was observed from baseline to week 6. Antigen specificity was not determined for the clonally expanded peripheral T cells. Low levels of normalized T-cell clonal expansion were also seen in some patients who did not respond. After ivuxolimab, more expanded clones were found on average in CD8+ T cells than in CD4+ T cells.

Measured from the cysteine to the phenylalanine, the CDR3 is 18 residues long. CDR3 DNA is the only sequence kept; it has 54 bases, read in frame from the first base. CDR1 and CDR2 (MGHRA, YSYEKL) derive from the germline V gene. Trimmed from V: 3 bases; trimmed from J: 4 bases; junction bases lacking a gene match: 18. The trial excluded patients who had a history of autoimmune disease or were on systemic immunosuppression. Peripheral blood for TCR sequencing was drawn from every dose cohort at baseline, at cycle 4 day 1 and at cycle 7 day 1. Samples came from an open-label, multicenter, first-in-human phase I dose-escalation trial of ivuxolimab. Adults with locally advanced or metastatic melanoma, renal cell, hepatocellular, or head and neck squamous cell carcinoma were enrolled in the trial. Before TCR sequencing, CD4+ and CD8+ T cells were separately sorted from peripheral blood.

The TCR comes from an adult with an advanced solid tumor such as melanoma, head and neck, liver or kidney cancer. Sample: CD4+ or CD8+ T cells sorted from blood, taken in a trial of the OX40 agonist ivuxolimab. In this chain, TRBV4-1 is recombined with TRBJ2-7; 7 bases in the junction line up with TRBD2. The DNA reads as follows: TGCGCCAGCAGCCAGATGGATTTTCTGGGCGGGAGTGGGTACGAGCAGTACTTC. Its product reads: CASSQMDFLGGSGYEQYF.